This T cell receptor beta chain was sequenced for a study of blood T cell repertoires in COVID-19. Study-wide context: PBMCs, B-cell-depleted T cells, or T cells were the source of the cDNA or gDNA that made up the material.

In the authors' workflow: Amplification of reference gene primers was used by the study to estimate nucleated cell counts. The data were produced by immunoSEQ multiplex PCR, yet TCRdb's version contains in-frame clones alone and is incomplete. V and J calls and clone size follow that table, whereas D and trimming were derived from the DNA. The profile covers about 98,000 clones, with roughly 85% appearing a single time and approximately 5% taken by the ten largest. V lost 7 bases and J lost 7; bases outside the gene matches: 12. The length of the CDR3 is 15 residues. Germline CDR1 reads MNHNS; CDR2 reads SASEGT.

The chain combines TRBV6-1 with TRBJ2-1, with 8 bases identical to TRBD1. Sequenced sample: peripheral blood. The TCR sequence derives from a man aged 65-85 years with acute or convalescent COVID-19. The CDR3 bases are TGTGCCAGCAAACGCGACAGGGGAGAAGGGAATGAGCAGTTCTTC. Translating gives CASKRDRGEGNEQFF.